Here is one TCR beta chain with its context. This specimen comes from a study of blood T cell repertoires in COVID-19. Germline lookup yields CDR1 MNHEY and CDR2 SMNVEV (reference sequence). CDR3 length equals 16 residues. With 5 bases removed from V and 6 bases from J, the gap between germline ends came to 22 bases. Original handling: Quantification of nucleated cells was approximated via reference gene primer amplification. Assay: immunoSEQ multiplex PCR; the TCRdb copy retains only in-frame clones and omits some. The V and J calls and clone size were taken over from that table, and D and trimming were inferred from the DNA. The table records under 200,000 clones, about 88% of them present only once.

Material for sequencing was peripheral blood. V is TRBV27 and J is TRBJ1-1, with D possibly being TRBD1 (6 bases). The clonotype was recovered from a woman aged 80 or older in a cohort sampled during active or convalescent COVID-19. The CDR3 loop reads CASSTRRTDPRAEAFF. CDR3 sequence (DNA): TGTGCCAGCAGTACTCGACGGACAGACCCGAGGGCTGAAGCTTTCTTT.